This T cell receptor beta chain was identified in a study of CD8+ T cells in alopecia areata. About the study: Those treated were given oral tofacitinib at 5 to 10 mg twice daily. Percent of scalp involved defined treated patients' severity scores. Broader study findings: Scalp clonality and expanded CD8+ clones among the top 100 fell significantly with tofacitinib.

Treatment noted: oral pan-JAK inhibitor, 5-10 mg twice daily. Peripheral blood, together with lesional scalp punch biopsies, was collected from alopecia areata patients. It was cDNA, reverse transcribed from extracted RNA, that served as the sequencing template. Here immunoSEQ multiplex PCR was the method, and the copy in TCRdb shows in-frame clones only, minus some. The table lists some 190,000 clones, about 51% of them singletons. As to this clone: Its target is not known.

Germline trimming cut 7 bases from V and 4 bases from J; bases unmatched to any gene: 4. Germline CDR1 is SGHRS and CDR2 is YFSETQ. CDR3 length: 15 amino acids. The receptor's source is a human donor with alopecia areata. The V gene is TRBV5-1, the J gene TRBJ2-2; 13 positions match TRBD2. This material consisted of CD8+ T cells sorted from blood, taken around week 53, from a patient treated with tofacitinib. DNA for the CDR3: TGCGCCAGCGGGGGACTAGCGGGACCCACCGGGGAGCTGTTTTTT. Translating gives CASGGLAGPTGELFF.